One T cell receptor (beta chain) is described in this entry. Antigen: not known. Described treatment: roughly 10-day PBMC culture with coronavirus spike peptide pools or control peptides (ViraFEST assay). Harvesting of the unexposed donor's CD4+ T cells predated the COVID-19 pandemic (2011-2018). ViraFEST expanded antigen-specific T cells with peptide pools, then sequenced TCRs. This record belongs to a study of vaccination and CD4 T cells after COVID-19. On the study more broadly: The cells were exposed to overlapping spike peptides originating from SARS-CoV-2, HCoV-NL63, HCoV-OC43 and HCoV-229E for stimulation. Control cultures were given a CEFX pool, an HIV-1 Nef pool, or no peptide. Study-wide results and caveats: Rising from 21 to 38, the median of SARS-CoV-2-reactive clonotypes did not change significantly.

An Oncomine TCR Beta short-read assay was used to sequence the DNA from cultured CD4+ T cells. Investigators isolated genomic DNA from cultured CD4+ T cells. A single record per CDR3 protein comes from TCRdb applying MiXCR to the PCR reads. This repertoire shows roughly 7,000 distinct CDR3 sequences, around 35% found once; its top ten account for about 32%. The V gene's germline CDR1 is SGHTA and CDR2 FQGTGA. The CDR3 loop spans 15 amino acids. V shed 6 bases, J shed 5 bases, and the junction held 8 bases outside the gene matches. This clonotype was obtained from a human donor in good health. The sequenced material came from CD4+ T cells from blood, cultured in vitro. V usage is TRBV7-3 and J usage is TRBJ2-2; 8 bases map to TRBD2. CDR3 sequence: CASRETSGGTGELFF. The CDR3 DNA follows: TGTGCCAGCAGGGAAACTAGCGGAGGAACCGGGGAGCTGTTTTTT.